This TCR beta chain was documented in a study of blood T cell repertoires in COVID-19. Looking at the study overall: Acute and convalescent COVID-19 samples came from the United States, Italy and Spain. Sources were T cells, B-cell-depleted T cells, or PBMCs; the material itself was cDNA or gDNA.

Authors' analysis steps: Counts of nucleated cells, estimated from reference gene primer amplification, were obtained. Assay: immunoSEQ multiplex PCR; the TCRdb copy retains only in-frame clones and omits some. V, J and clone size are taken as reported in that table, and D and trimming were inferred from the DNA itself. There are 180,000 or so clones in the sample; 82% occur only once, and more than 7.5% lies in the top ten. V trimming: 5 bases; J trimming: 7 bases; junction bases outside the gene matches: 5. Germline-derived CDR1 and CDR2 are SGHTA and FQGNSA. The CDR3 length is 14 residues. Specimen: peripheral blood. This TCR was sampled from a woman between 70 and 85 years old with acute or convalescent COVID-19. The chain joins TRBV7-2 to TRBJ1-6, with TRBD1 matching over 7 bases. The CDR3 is CASSAQGINSPLHF. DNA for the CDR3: TGTGCCAGCAGCGCACAGGGGATCAATTCACCCCTCCACTTT.